The sequence of this T cell receptor beta chain was determined in a study of blood T cell repertoires in COVID-19. Study details: Italy, Spain and the United States were the sources of the convalescent and acute COVID-19 samples. T cells, B-cell-depleted T cells, or PBMCs supplied cDNA or gDNA.

The CDR3 is made up of 16 amino acids. In germline, CDR1 is SGDLS, CDR2 YYNGEE. Trimming pared 3 bases from V and 5 bases from J, leaving 17 bases between. Study processing details: From reference gene primer amplification, estimates of nucleated cell counts were derived. Measured with immunoSEQ multiplex PCR; TCRdb has only the in-frame clones, and not every one. V, J and clone size are taken as reported in that table, and D and trimming were inferred from the DNA itself. The repertoire consists of 250,000 or so clones, with around 87% occurring once and the leading ten covering less than 8.5%. Sequencing input: peripheral blood. This sequence originates from a woman between 65 and 79 years old with active or convalescent COVID-19. The rearrangement uses TRBV9 and TRBJ2-2, with D maybe TRBD2 (7 bases). The CDR3 reads CASSANAGAGTGELFF. In nucleotides, the CDR3 is TGTGCCAGCAGCGCTAACGCGGGGGCCGGAACCGGGGAGCTGTTTTTT. Combining the CDR3 with reference TRBV9 and TRBJ2-2 gives the whole variable domain DSGVTQTPKHLITATGQRVTLRCSPRSGDLSVYWYQQSLDQGLQFLIQYYNGEERAKGNILERFSAQQFPDLHSELNLSSLELGDSALYFCASSANAGAGTGELFFGEGSRLTVL.